This TCR beta chain emerged from a study of neurological immune-mediated disorders. Looked up from germline, CDR1 is DFQATT and CDR2 is SNEGSKA (reference sequence). There are 18 residues in the CDR3. The ends lost 3 bases at V and 0 bases at J; junction bases unmatched: 16. Notes on this clonotype: Its specificity is unknown.

The cDNA was produced through 5'RACE with 10-nucleotide random UMIs. From 15-18 subjects, over 180 million TCR-beta sequences were obtained in each sequencing run. TCRdb reanalysed the 5' RACE reads using MiXCR and keeps one entry per CDR3 protein. The sample has about 44,000 distinct CDR3 sequences; roughly 21% are singletons. Points from the study as a whole: HTLV-1-associated myelopathy had the most TCR clonal expansion, whereas multiple sclerosis had the least (lower than in healthy controls). None of the CDR3 amino acid sequences of expanded clones recurred across subjects, suggesting private repertoires in all groups.

Time point described: technical triplicate 3. This TCR derives from a man aged 60 to 69 with HTLV-1-associated myelopathy (HAM/TSP). The source material was PBMCs. This rearrangement joins TRBV20-1 to TRBJ1-1; TRBD1 aligns across 7 bases. The CDR3 is CSARVTGITSPLNTEAFF. For the CDR3, the DNA is TGCAGTGCTAGGGTGACAGGGATCACAAGCCCACTGAACACTGAAGCTTTCTTT.